Listed below are T cell receptor beta chains from one sample, sequenced in a study of long-term antiretroviral therapy in people with HIV. TCRdb keeps only in-frame clones here, not all; method: immunoSEQ multiplex PCR. This sample has about 21,000 clones, with around 75% found just once. Here the sequenced sample was unsorted PBMCs, taken 0.5 years before starting antiretroviral therapy. The receptors stem from a man aged 18 to 29 with HIV. Both conserved end residues are part of each CDR3. A D gene is named only where the DNA matches it firmly. Clone size is stated in some rows and not others, as once, few, many or a class when expanded.

D,V,size,J,length,CDR3,DNA
TRBD1,TRBV27,.,TRBJ2-7,15,CASSLTGEIVHEQYF,TGTGCCAGCAGTTTGACAGGGGAGATTGTCCACGAGCAGTACTTC
TRBD1,TRBV27,.,TRBJ1-2,15,CASSLGQGPNYGYTF,TGTGCCAGCAGTTTGGGACAGGGGCCAAACTATGGCTACACCTTC
.,TRBV7-2,once,TRBJ2-3,18,CASSSPKDYNPPADTQYF,TGTGCCAGCAGCTCGCCCAAGGACTATAACCCCCCCGCAGATACGCAGTATTTT
.,TRBV11-3,.,TRBJ2-2,17,CASSSKHPGLTGGELFF,TGTGCCAGCAGCTCAAAACACCCCGGACTGACGGGCGGGGAGCTGTTTTTT
.,TRBV7-9,once,TRBJ2-7,14,CASSLAPQGVEQYF,TGTGCCAGCAGCTTAGCTCCCCAAGGGGTCGAGCAGTACTTC
.,TRBV18,.,TRBJ2-1,12,CASSPGGPEQFF,TGTGCCAGCTCACCGGGGGGGCCTGAGCAGTTCTTC
.,TRBV9,.,TRBJ2-5,15,CASSVRHGGRETQYF,TGTGCCAGCAGCGTACGGCATGGGGGACGGGAGACCCAGTACTTC
.,TRBV7-3,.,TRBJ2-3,14,CASSSLGNTDTQYF,TGTGCCAGCAGCTCGCTCGGGAACACAGATACGCAGTATTTT
.,TRBV5-6,hyperexpanded,TRBJ1-4,17,CASSTYGRGAANEKLFF,TGTGCCAGCAGCACCTATGGTCGGGGGGCCGCAAATGAAAAACTGTTTTTT
.,TRBV6-5,.,TRBJ2-5,11,CASSIQETQYF,TGTGCCAGCAGTATTCAAGAGACCCAGTACTTC
TRBD1,TRBV6-5,.,TRBJ2-7,15,CASRSDRESMYEQYF,TGTGCCAGCAGATCGGACAGGGAAAGTATGTACGAGCAGTACTTC
TRBD2,TRBV5-1,.,TRBJ2-7,15,CASSLGGGSSYEQYF,TGCGCCAGCAGCTTGGGAGGCGGGAGCTCCTACGAGCAGTACTTC
.,TRBV11-1,once,TRBJ2-2,16,CASSLYGRDLTGELFF,TGTGCCAGCAGCTTATATGGGCGAGACTTAACCGGGGAGCTGTTTTTT
TRBD2,TRBV5-4,few,TRBJ2-3,14,CASTLAGRGDTQYF,TGTGCCAGCACCCTAGCGGGGCGGGGAGATACGCAGTATTTT
TRBD2,TRBV2,.,TRBJ2-7,15,CAIPDDSGSYGEQYF,TGTGCCATTCCGGACGACAGCGGGAGTTACGGCGAGCAGTACTTC
TRBD2,TRBV4-2,.,TRBJ2-1,16,CASSQDSGGGANEQFF,TGTGCCAGCAGCCAAGACTCCGGCGGGGGGGCCAATGAGCAGTTCTTC
TRBD2,TRBV5-4,.,TRBJ2-3,17,CASSLELAVTSTDTQYF,TGTGCCAGCAGCTTGGAACTAGCGGTTACTAGCACAGATACGCAGTATTTT